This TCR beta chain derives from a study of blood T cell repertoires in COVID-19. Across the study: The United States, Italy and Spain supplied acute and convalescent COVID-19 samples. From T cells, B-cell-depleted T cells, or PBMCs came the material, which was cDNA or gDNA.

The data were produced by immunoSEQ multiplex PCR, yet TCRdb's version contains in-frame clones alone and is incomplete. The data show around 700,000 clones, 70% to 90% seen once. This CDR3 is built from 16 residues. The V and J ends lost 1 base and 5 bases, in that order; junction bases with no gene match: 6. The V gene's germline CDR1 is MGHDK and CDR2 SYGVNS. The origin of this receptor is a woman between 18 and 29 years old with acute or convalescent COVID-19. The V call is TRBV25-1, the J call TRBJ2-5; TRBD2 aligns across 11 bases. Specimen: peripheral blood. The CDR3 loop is CASSEWASGGWETQYF. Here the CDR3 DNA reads TGTGCCAGCAGTGAATGGGCTAGCGGGGGGTGGGAGACCCAGTACTTC.